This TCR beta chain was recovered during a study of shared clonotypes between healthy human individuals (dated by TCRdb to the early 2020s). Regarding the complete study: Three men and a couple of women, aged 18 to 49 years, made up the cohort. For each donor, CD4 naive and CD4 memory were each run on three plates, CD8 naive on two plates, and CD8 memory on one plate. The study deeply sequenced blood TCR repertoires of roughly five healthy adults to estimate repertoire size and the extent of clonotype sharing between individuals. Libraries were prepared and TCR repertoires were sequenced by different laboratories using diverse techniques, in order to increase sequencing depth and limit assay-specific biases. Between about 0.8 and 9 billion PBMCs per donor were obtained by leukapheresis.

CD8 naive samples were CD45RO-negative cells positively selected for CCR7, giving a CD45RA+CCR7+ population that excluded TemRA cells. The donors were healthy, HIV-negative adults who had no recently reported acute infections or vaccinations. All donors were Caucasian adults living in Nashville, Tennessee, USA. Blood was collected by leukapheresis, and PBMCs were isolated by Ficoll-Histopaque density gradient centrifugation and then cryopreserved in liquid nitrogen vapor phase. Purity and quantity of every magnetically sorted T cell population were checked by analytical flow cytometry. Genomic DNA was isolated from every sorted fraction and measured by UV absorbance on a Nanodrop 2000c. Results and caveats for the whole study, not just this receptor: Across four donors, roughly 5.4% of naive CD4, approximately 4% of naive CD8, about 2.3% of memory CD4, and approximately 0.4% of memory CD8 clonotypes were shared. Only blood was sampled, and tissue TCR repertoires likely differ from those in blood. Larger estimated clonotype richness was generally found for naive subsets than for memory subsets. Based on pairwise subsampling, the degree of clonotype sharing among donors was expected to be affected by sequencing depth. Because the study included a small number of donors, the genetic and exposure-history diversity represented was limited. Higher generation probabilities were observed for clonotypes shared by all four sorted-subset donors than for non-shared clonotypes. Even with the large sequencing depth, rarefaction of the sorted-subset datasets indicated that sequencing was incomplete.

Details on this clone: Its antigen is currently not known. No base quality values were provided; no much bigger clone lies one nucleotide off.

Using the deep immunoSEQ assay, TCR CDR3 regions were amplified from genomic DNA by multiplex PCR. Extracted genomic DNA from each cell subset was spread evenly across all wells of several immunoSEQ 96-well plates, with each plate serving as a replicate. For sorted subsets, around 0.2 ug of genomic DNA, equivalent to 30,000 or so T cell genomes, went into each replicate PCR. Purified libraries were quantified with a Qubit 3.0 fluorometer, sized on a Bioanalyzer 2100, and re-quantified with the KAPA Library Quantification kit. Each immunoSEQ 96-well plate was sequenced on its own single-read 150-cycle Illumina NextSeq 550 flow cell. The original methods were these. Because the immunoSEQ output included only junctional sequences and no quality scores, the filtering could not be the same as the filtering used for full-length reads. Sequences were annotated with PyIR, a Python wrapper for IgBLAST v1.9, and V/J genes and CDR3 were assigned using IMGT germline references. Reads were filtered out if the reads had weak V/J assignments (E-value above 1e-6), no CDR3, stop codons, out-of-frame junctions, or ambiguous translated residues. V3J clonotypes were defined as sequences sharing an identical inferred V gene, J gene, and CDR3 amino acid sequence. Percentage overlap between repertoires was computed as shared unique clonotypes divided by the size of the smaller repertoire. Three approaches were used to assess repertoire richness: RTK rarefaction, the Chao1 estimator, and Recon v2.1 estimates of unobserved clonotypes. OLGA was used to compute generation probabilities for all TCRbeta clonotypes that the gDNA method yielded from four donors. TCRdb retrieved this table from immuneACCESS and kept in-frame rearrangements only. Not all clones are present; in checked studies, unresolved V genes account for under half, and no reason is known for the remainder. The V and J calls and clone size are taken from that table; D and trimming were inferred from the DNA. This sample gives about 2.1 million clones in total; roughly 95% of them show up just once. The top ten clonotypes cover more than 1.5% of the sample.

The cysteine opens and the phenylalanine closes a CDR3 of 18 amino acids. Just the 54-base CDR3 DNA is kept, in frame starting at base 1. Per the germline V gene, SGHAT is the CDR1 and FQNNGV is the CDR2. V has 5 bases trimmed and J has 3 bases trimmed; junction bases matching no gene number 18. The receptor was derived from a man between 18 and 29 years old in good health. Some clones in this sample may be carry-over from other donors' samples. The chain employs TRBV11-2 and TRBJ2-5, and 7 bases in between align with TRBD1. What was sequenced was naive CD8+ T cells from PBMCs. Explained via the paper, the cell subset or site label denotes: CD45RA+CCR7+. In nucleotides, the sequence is TGTGCCAGCAGCCTTTTCCTGAGGGGGCGCTTTCAAAAAGAGACCCAGTACTTC. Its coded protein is CASSLFLRGRFQKETQYF.